This T cell receptor beta chain was identified during a study of T-cell reconstitution after alpha-beta-depleted transplantation in children. From germline, CDR1 is SGHTA and CDR2 FQGNSA. The CDR3 totals 16 residues. V was trimmed by 0 bases and J by 7 bases, leaving 18 bases between them. Unique molecular identifiers were incorporated into the prepared TCRbeta library. One entry per CDR3 protein results from TCRdb running MiXCR on the PCR reads. In the table there are 400,000 to 500,000 distinct CDR3 sequences, around 9.9% of which are singletons. This specimen was PBMCs from the stem cell graft donor, taken from the stem cell graft. The sequence was collected from a human donor who donated a stem cell graft to a child with acute myeloid leukemia. The V call is TRBV7-2, the J call TRBJ2-5; weak D call: TRBD1 (6 bases). CDR3 DNA sequence: TGTGCCAGCAGCTTAGCACCGGCGGACAGTGGTGGGACCCAGTACTTC. Its protein product is CASSLAPADSGGTQYF.